This TCR beta chain was documented in a study of radiation and T cells in renal cell carcinoma. Time point described: blood 4 weeks post-SBRT, at nephrectomy. The treatment: 15 Gy SBRT to primary tumor, nephrectomy 4 weeks later. Nephrectomy followed 15 Gy stereotactic body radiation by 4 weeks. After SBRT, blood was collected at 2 and 4 weeks, plus baseline. This table comes from immunoSEQ multiplex PCR, and its TCRdb copy is limited to in-frame clones, with some not included. The table has about 78,000 clones, approximately 90% seen once. Note on this clone: Its antigen is unknown.

General study points: Baseline intratumoral clonotype presence is unknown without pretreatment biopsies.

This CDR3 has 15 residues. Germline V gene sequence: CDR1 SGDLS, CDR2 YYNGEE. Trimming stripped 0 bases from V and 1 base from J, with 10 bases between. The input for sequencing was blood, taken from a patient whose treatment included radiotherapy and nephrectomy. This receptor was obtained from a woman aged 65 to 85 with renal cell carcinoma. The chain carries TRBV9 and TRBJ1-1, with D uncertain. The CDR3 nucleotides are TGTGCCAGCAGCGTAGCTCCAGGAAGGAACACTGAAGCTTTCTTT. Protein: CASSVAPGRNTEAFF. Together with reference TRBV9 and TRBJ1-1, the CDR3 gives the full variable domain: DSGVTQTPKHLITATGQRVTLRCSPRSGDLSVYWYQQSLDQGLQFLIQYYNGEERAKGNILERFSAQQFPDLHSELNLSSLELGDSALYFCASSVAPGRNTEAFFGQGTRLTVV.